This T cell receptor (beta chain) appears in the sequencing data of a study of regulatory and conventional T cells in RAG deficiency. The sorted conventional CD4+ T cells were CD25-low and CD127-high, with genomic DNA sequenced. Study-wide results and limits: In Omenn syndrome, Treg and Tconv repertoires overlapped >85%.

The CDR3 length is 17 residues. The germline gives CDR1 SNHLY, CDR2 FYNNEI. J was trimmed by 1 base and V by 7 bases; bases with no gene match: 12. Assay: immunoSEQ multiplex PCR; the TCRdb copy retains only in-frame clones and omits some. Seen here are about 24,000 clones, around 97% observed once, and the top ten hold roughly 1.3%. To note about this clone: No antigen is known for it.

These data were also reused for a study on regulatory T cells. As that study records: Primers: 52 TRBV forward and 13 TRBJ reverse.

Material for sequencing was CD25- CD4+ T cells sorted from blood. The sequence was collected from a human donor in good health. The chain combines TRBV2 with TRBJ2-4, with 8 bases aligning to TRBD2. CDR3 sequence reads: CASTPGTSGGAKNIQYF. CDR3 coding DNA: TGTGCCAGCACTCCTGGGACTAGTGGGGGGGCCAAAAACATTCAGTACTTC.